Each of the 2 T cell receptor beta chains below was sequenced from the same sample in a study of OX40 agonist ivuxolimab in advanced cancers. Generated by immunoSEQ multiplex PCR, the TCRdb table keeps only in-frame clones and is missing some. The sample yields about 48,000 clones, roughly 90% seen once. Sequenced material: CD4+ or CD8+ T cells sorted from blood, taken in a trial of the OX40 agonist ivuxolimab. The receptors originated from an adult with an advanced solid tumor such as melanoma, head and neck, liver or kidney cancer.

The chain joins TRBV29-1 to TRBJ2-1, with TRBD1 matching over 8 bases. Germline V gene lookup returns CDR1 SQVTM and CDR2 ANQGSEA. J gave up 8 bases and V 6 bases, and 9 bases lay outside the gene matches. The CDR3 is made up of 13 amino acids. The CDR3 sequence is CSVRQGSLDEQFF. For the CDR3, the DNA is TGCAGCGTACGACAGGGGAGTTTGGATGAGCAGTTCTTC.

The V gene is TRBV2, the J gene TRBJ2-7; 9 bases align to TRBD1. Per the germline V gene, CDR1 is SNHLY and CDR2 is FYNNEI. This CDR3 has 12 residues. V was pared by 7 bases and J by 5 bases, with 3 bases of the junction left unmatched. The CDR3 loop is CASKGQGHEQYF. CDR3 bases: TGTGCCAGCAAGGGACAGGGACACGAGCAGTACTTC.